Sequencing of this T cell receptor beta chain was carried out in a study of monozygotic twins with inflammatory bowel disease. Study conclusions and caveats: Compared with healthy twins, IBD patients shared fewer clonotypes with others, especially with disease activity. Using the inverse Simpson index, IBD patients had lower TCRbeta diversity than healthy co-twins.

In regard to this clonotype: The antigen is undetermined.

Total RNA from whole blood was isolated with no T cell sorting. TCRdb processed the 5' RACE reads again and assigns one entry to each CDR3 protein, with no DNA. In all, the sample yields 200,000 to 250,000 distinct CDR3 sequences. The germline CDR1 and CDR2 sequences are KGHDR and SFDVKD. CDR3 length equals 16 residues. Material for sequencing was blood. The chain couples TRBV24-1 to TRBJ2-5; absent DNA, TCRdb's TRBD1 call cannot be checked. The source is a human donor with ulcerative colitis or Crohn's disease, or a healthy co-twin of an affected twin (not recorded which). The CDR3 loop reads CATSDVRDRDLETQYF.